This T cell receptor (beta chain) emerged from a study of shared clonotypes between healthy human individuals (TCRdb year 2020). For the study in its entirety: The cohort included a few men and a couple of women between 18 and 49 years of age. To increase sequencing depth and limit assay-specific biases, TCR repertoire library preparation and sequencing were carried out by different laboratories using diverse techniques. Between about 0.94 and 8.9 billion PBMCs per donor were obtained by leukapheresis. To estimate repertoire size and how much clonotype sharing occurs between individuals, the study deeply sequenced the blood TCR repertoires of several healthy adults. For each donor, CD4 naive and CD4 memory were each run on three plates, CD8 naive on two plates, and CD8 memory on one plate.

Of note for this clone: It lacks a known antigen. No much larger clone is present one base from it, and per-base qualities are unavailable.

V is pruned by 1 base and J by 7 bases, leaving 6 bases of the junction without a gene match. Reading from cysteine to phenylalanine, the CDR3 counts 15 amino acids. Only the CDR3 DNA stays, 45 bases, in frame from base 1. Looking up the germline V gene yields CDR1 SGHNT and CDR2 YENEEA. Paper-wide results and their limitations: Even with the large sequencing depth, rarefaction of the sorted-subset datasets indicated that sequencing was incomplete. Pairwise subsampling led to the expectation that sequencing depth would affect the degree of clonotype sharing among donors. Sampling was limited to blood, and TCR repertoires in tissue likely differ from TCR repertoires in blood. Approximately 4.8% of naive CD4, 3.5% of naive CD8, roughly 2.4% of memory CD4, and around 0.42% of memory CD8 clonotypes were shared across several donors. Estimated clonotype richness was generally larger for naive than for memory subsets. Because the study included a small number of donors, the genetic and exposure-history diversity represented was limited. Clonotypes shared by all four sorted-subset donors showed higher generation probabilities than non-shared clonotypes.

The donors were healthy, HIV-negative adults who had no recently reported acute infections or vaccinations. Every donor was a Caucasian adult living in Nashville, Tennessee, USA. Magnetic negative selection was used to enrich CD4+ T cells, after which naive cells were positively selected on CD45RA and the negative fraction became the memory subset. Blood was collected by leukapheresis, and PBMCs were isolated by Ficoll-Histopaque density gradient centrifugation and then cryopreserved in liquid nitrogen vapor phase. Analytical flow cytometry was used to check the purity and quantity of every magnetically sorted T cell population. Genomic DNA was isolated from each sorted fraction and quantified by UV absorbance on a Nanodrop 2000c. Using the deep immunoSEQ assay, multiplex PCR amplified TCR CDR3 regions from genomic DNA. Genomic DNA extracted from each cell subset was distributed evenly over all wells of several immunoSEQ 96-well plates, and each plate served as one replicate. For sorted subsets, approximately 0.2 ug of genomic DNA, equivalent to 30,000 or so T cell genomes, went into each replicate PCR. The purified libraries were quantified using a Qubit 3.0 fluorometer, sized with a Bioanalyzer 2100, and then quantified again using the KAPA Library Quantification kit. Each immunoSEQ 96-well plate was sequenced on its own single-read 150-cycle Illumina NextSeq 550 flow cell. The paper's data handling went like this. The immunoSEQ output contained only junctional sequences without quality scores, so filtering could not match that applied to full-length reads. To assign V/J genes and CDR3, sequences were annotated using PyIR, a Python wrapper for IgBLAST v1.9, with IMGT germline references. Reads were filtered out if the reads had weak V/J assignments (E-value above 1e-6), no CDR3, stop codons, out-of-frame junctions, or ambiguous translated residues. V3J clonotypes were defined as sequences sharing an identical inferred V gene, J gene, and CDR3 amino acid sequence. The percentage overlap between two repertoires was calculated by dividing the number of shared unique clonotypes by the size of the smaller repertoire. Three approaches were used to assess repertoire richness: RTK rarefaction, the Chao1 estimator, and Recon v2.1 estimates of unobserved clonotypes. Generation probabilities were computed with OLGA for all TCRbeta clonotypes obtained by the gDNA method from a few donors. What TCRdb holds here is the immuneACCESS table cut down to in-frame rearrangements. Part of the clones is not present; checked against another copy, under half of the missing clones reflect an unresolved V gene, and the others are unexplained. V, J and clone size are taken as reported in that table, and D and trimming were inferred from the DNA itself. Recorded for this sample are 2 million to 3 million clones; approximately 94% of them occurred a single time. The ten largest clones represent 0.36% of the sample.

The chain is encoded by TRBV11-3 joined to TRBJ2-2; 7 bases in the middle match TRBD1. The clonotype was recovered from a man aged 18 to 29 in good health. Some clones in this sample may be carry-over from other donors' samples. Material for sequencing was naive CD4+ T cells from PBMCs. The intended sense of this specimen's cell subset or site label: CD45RA+ positively selected. The CDR3 in this case is CASSLAGTESGELFF. The nucleotides read TGTGCCAGCAGCTTAGCCGGGACAGAGAGCGGGGAGCTGTTTTTT.